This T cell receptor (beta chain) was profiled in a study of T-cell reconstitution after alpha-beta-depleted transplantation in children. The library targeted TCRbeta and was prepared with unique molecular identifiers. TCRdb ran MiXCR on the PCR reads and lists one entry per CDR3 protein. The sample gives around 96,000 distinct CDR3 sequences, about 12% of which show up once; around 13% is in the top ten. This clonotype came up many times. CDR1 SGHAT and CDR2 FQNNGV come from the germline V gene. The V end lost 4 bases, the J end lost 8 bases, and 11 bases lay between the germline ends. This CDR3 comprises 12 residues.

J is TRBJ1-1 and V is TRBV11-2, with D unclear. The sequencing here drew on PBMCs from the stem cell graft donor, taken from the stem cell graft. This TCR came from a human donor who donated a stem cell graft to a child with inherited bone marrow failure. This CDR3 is CASSSQKSEAFF. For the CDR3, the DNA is TGTGCCAGCAGCTCTCAAAAGTCCGAAGCTTTCTTT.